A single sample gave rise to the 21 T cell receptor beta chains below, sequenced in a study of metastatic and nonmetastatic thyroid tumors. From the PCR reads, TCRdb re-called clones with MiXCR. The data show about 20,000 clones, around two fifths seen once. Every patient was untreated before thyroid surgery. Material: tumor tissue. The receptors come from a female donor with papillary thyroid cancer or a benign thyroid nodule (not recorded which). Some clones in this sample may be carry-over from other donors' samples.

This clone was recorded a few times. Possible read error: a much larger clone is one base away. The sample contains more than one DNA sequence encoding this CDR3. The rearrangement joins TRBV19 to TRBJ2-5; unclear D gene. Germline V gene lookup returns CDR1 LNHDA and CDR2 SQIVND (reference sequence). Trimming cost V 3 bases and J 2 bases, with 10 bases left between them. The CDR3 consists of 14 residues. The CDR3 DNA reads TGTGCCAGTAGTATCCCCGGTGGGCAAGAGACCCAGTACTTC. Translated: CASSIPGGQETQYF. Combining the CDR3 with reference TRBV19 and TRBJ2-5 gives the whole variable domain DGGITQSPKYLFRKEGQNVTLSCEQNLNHDAMYWYRQDPGQGLRLIYYSQIVNDFQKGDIAEGYSVSREKKESFPLTVTSAQKNPTAFYLCASSIPGGQETQYFGPGTRLLVL.

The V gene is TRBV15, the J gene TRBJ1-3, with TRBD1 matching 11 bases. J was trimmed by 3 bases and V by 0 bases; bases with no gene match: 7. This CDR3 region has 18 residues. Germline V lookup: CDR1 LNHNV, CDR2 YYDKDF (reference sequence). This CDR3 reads CATSRDRPGTGGGNTIYF. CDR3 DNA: TGTGCCACCAGCAGAGATCGCCCCGGGACAGGGGGTGGAAACACCATATATTTT.

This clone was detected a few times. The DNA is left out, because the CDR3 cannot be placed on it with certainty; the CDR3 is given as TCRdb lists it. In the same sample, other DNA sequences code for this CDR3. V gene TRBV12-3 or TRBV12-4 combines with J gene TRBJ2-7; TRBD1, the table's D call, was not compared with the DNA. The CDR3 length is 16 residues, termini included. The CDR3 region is CASSLGTGLRAVLRDF.

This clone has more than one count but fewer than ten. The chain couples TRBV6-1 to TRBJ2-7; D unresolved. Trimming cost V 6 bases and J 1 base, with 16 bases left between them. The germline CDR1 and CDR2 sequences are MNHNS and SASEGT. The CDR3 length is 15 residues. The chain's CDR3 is CASSDGKDSSYEQYF. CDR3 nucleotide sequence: TGTGCCAGCAGCGACGGAAAGGATTCATCCTACGAGCAGTACTTC.

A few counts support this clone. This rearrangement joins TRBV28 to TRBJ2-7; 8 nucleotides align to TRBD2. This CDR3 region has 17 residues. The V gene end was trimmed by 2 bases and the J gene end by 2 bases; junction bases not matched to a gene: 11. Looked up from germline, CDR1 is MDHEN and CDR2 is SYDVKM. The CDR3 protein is CASSLRAGIAGTYEQYF. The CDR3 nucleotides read TGTGCCAGCAGTTTACGGGCCGGAATAGCGGGGACCTACGAGCAGTACTTC.

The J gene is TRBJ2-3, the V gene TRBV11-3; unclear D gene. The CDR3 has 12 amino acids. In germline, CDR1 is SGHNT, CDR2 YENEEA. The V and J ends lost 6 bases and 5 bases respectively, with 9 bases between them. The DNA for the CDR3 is TGTGCCAGCAGGGCTTCAGGAGATACGCAGTATTTT. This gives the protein CASRASGDTQYF.

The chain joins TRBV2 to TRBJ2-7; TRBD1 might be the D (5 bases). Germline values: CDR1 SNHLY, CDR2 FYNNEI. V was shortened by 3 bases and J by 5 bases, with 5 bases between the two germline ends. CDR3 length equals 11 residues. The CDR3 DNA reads TGTGCCAGCAGTGACAGGGACGAGCAGTACTTC. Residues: CASSDRDEQYF.

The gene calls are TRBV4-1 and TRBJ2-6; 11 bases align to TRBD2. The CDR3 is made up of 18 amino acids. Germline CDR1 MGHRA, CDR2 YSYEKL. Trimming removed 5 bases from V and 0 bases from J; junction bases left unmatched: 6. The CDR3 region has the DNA TGCGCCAGCAGCGATGGGACTAGCGGCCTCTCTGGGGCCAACGTCCTGACTTTC. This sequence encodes CASSDGTSGLSGANVLTF.

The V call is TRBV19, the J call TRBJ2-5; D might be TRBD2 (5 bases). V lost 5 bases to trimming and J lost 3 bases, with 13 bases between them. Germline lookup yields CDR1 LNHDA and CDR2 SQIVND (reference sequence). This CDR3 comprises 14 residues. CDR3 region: CASSPRTGEETQYF. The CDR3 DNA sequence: TGTGCCAGTAGTCCACGGACTGGGGAAGAGACCCAGTACTTC.

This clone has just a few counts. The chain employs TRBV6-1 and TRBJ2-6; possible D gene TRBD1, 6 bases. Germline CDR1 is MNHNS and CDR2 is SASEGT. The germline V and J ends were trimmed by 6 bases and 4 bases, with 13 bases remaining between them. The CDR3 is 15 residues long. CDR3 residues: CASRPTGIGANVLTF. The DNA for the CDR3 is TGTGCCAGCAGACCAACAGGGATCGGGGCCAACGTCCTGACTTTC.

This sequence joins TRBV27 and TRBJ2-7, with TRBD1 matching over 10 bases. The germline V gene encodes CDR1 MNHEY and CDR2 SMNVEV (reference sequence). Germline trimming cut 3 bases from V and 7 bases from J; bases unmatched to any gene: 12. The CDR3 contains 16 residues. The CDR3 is CASSFNRQGAWEEQYF. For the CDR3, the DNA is TGTGCCAGCAGTTTCAACAGACAGGGGGCTTGGGAAGAGCAGTACTTC.

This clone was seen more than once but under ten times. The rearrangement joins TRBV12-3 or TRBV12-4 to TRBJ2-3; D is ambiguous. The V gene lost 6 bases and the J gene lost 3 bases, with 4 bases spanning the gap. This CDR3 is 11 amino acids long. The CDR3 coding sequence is TGTGCCAGCAGCCCTACAGATACGCAGTATTTT. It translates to CASSPTDTQYF.

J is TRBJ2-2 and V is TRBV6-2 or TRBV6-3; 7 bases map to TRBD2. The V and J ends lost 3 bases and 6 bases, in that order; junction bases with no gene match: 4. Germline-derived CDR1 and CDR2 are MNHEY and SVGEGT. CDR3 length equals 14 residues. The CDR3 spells CASSYAGEAGELFF. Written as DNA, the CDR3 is TGTGCCAGCAGTTATGCGGGAGAGGCCGGGGAGCTGTTTTTT.

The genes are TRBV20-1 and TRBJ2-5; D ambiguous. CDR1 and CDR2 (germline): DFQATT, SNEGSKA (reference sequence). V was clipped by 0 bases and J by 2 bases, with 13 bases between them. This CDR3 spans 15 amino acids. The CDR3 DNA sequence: TGCAGTGCTAGAGATTTACAAGGATCACAAGAGACCCAGTACTTC. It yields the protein CSARDLQGSQETQYF.

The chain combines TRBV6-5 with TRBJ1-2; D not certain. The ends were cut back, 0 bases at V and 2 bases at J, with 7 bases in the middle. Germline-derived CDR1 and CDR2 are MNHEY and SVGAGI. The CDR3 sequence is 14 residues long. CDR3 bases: TGTGCCAGCAGTTACTCAGCGGGAAACTATGGCTACACCTTC. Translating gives CASSYSAGNYGYTF.

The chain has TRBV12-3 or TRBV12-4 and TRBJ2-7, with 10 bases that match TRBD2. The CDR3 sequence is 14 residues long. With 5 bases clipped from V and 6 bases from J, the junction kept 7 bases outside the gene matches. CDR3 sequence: CASSTEREGAEQYF. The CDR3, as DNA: TGTGCCAGCAGTACTGAGCGGGAGGGCGCCGAGCAGTACTTC.

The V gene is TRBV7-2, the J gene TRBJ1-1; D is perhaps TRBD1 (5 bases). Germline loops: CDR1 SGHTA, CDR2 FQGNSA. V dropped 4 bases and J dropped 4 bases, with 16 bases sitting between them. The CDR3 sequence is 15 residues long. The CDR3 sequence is CASSSYRPQGTEAFF. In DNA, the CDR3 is TGTGCCAGCAGCTCTTACAGGCCCCAAGGCACTGAAGCTTTCTTT.

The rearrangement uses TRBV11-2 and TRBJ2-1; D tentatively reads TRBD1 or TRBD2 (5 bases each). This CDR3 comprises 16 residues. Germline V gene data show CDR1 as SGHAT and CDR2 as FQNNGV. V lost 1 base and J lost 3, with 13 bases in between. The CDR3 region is CASSLGGVGYYNEQFF. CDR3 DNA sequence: TGTGCCAGCAGCTTAGGAGGGGTCGGGTACTACAATGAGCAGTTCTTC.

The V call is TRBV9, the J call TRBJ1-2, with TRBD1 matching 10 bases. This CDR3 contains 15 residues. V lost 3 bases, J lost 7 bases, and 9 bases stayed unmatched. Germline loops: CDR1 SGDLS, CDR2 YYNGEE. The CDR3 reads CASSGNDRGQFGYTF. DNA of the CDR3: TGTGCCAGCAGCGGAAATGACAGGGGGCAGTTTGGCTACACCTTC.

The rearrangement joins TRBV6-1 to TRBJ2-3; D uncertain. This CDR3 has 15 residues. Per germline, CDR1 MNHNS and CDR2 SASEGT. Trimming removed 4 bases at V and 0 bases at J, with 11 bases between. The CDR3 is CASSGTTTSTDTQYF. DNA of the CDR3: TGTGCCAGCAGTGGTACAACGACTAGCACAGATACGCAGTATTTT.

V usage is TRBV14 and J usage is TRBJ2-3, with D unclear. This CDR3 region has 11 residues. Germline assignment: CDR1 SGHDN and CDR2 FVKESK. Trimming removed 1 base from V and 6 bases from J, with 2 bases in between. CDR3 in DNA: TGTGCCAGCAGCCAAGTCGATACGCAGTATTTT. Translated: CASSQVDTQYF.